The T cell receptor beta chain described here comes from a study of OX40 agonist ivuxolimab in advanced cancers. With regard to the full study: Ivuxolimab, which targeted the costimulatory receptor OX40 (CD134), was an agonistic, fully human IgG2 monoclonal antibody. The paper covers the monotherapy dose-escalation part of the phase I ivuxolimab trial, which included N = 52 patients. In the dose-escalation cohort, approximately 83% of patients were male, and the mean age was roughly 60 years with a range of about 20 to 79. Prior anti-PD-1, anti-PD-L1 or anti-CTLA-4 therapy was permitted, and about two fifths of dose-escalation patients had received checkpoint inhibitors. Intravenous ivuxolimab was administered to patients every 2 weeks at six dose levels: 0.01, 0.1, 0.3, 1.5, 3 and 10 mg/kg. The purpose of peripheral TCRbeta sequencing was to test whether ivuxolimab changed TCR sequence diversity and led to clonal T-cell expansion. Partial responses occurred in three dose-escalation patients: two with cutaneous melanoma and one with hepatocellular carcinoma. Among the roughly 52 dose-escalation patients, about 20 had hepatocellular carcinoma, approximately 15 melanoma, 9 renal cell carcinoma and 9 head and neck cancer. Here is what the overall study found, with its caveats: Low levels of normalized T-cell clonal expansion were also seen in some nonresponding patients. The antigen specificity of the peripheral T cells that underwent clonal expansion was not determined. At doses from 0.1 to 3.0 mg/kg, clonal expansion was seen in both CD4+ and CD8+ blood T cells between baseline and week 6. After ivuxolimab, CD8+ T cells had more expanded clones than CD4+ T cells on average. In partial responders in the 0.1-3.0 mg/kg groups, normalized peripheral clonal expansion was found to be among the lowest, especially among CD8+ T cells.

Genomic DNA was isolated from the sorted cells so that the TCRbeta CDR3 region could be sequenced. The immunoSEQ Assay was used for sequencing of TCRbeta CDR3 regions. TCRdb limited this immuneACCESS table to in-frame rearrangements with V and J called. A share of clones is missing; checked studies link under half to unresolved V genes, and the rest is unexplained. The sample table records tens of thousands of clones; under 90% of these occur just once. The ten largest clonotypes hold roughly 2.1% of the sample. The CDR3 starts with the cysteine, ends with the phenylalanine, and has 18 residues. Only CDR3 DNA is held: 54 bases, read in frame from base 1. The germline V gene specifies SNHLY as CDR1 and FYNNEI as CDR2. Clipping removes 0 bases from V and 3 bases from J, with 10 as the unmatched junction base count. Patients with autoimmune disease history or receiving systemic immunosuppression were excluded from the trial. Peripheral blood for TCR sequencing was collected from all dose cohorts at baseline, on cycle 4 day 1, and on cycle 7 day 1. Samples came from an open-label, multicenter, first-in-human phase I dose-escalation trial of ivuxolimab. Adults with locally advanced or metastatic melanoma, renal cell, hepatocellular, or head and neck squamous cell carcinoma were enrolled in the trial. Before TCR sequencing, CD4+ and CD8+ T cells were separately sorted from peripheral blood.

A note on this clone: Which antigen it targets is not known. The sample holds no much larger clone one base away, and base qualities are not on file.

This sample comprised CD4+ or CD8+ T cells sorted from blood, obtained in a trial of the OX40 agonist ivuxolimab. This sequence uses TRBV2 and TRBJ2-7, and TRBD2 aligns with 11 junction nucleotides. The receptor was isolated from an adult with an advanced solid tumor such as melanoma, head and neck, liver or kidney cancer. The DNA sequence follows: TGTGCCAGCAGTGAAGCGGGAGGACTAGCGGGTTTATTCTACGAGCAGTACTTC. Translated, this is CASSEAGGLAGLFYEQYF.